One sample yielded the 24 T cell receptor beta chains listed below, sequenced in a study of blood T cell repertoires in COVID-19. Repertoires were generated with immunoSEQ multiplex PCR, while TCRdb's copy carries only in-frame clones and drops some. The sample yields over 200,000 clones, nearly 85% seen once. The material sequenced was peripheral blood. The receptors come from a woman aged 30 to 39 with COVID-19, enrolled during active disease.

This clone was found once. The chain joins TRBV4-3 to TRBJ1-5, with TRBD1 matching 8 bases. The junction had 8 bases not matched to a gene; V was cut back by 10 bases and J by 0 bases. The CDR3 is made up of 15 amino acids. Germline assignment: CDR1 LGHNA and CDR2 YSLEER. CDR3 sequence: CATQGARDSNQPQHF. The DNA of the CDR3 is TGCGCCACGCAGGGGGCGAGGGATAGCAATCAGCCCCAGCATTTT.

This chain links TRBV19 with TRBJ2-7, with D uncertain. Germline V gene data show CDR1 as LNHDA and CDR2 as SQIVND (reference sequence). The CDR3 runs 9 residues. Trimming took off 9 bases at V and 3 bases at J, with 3 bases between the two ends. The CDR3 region has the DNA TGTGCCAGATACTACGAGCAGTACTTC. It codes for CARYYEQYF.

The chain carries TRBV7-2 and TRBJ1-1; D is unclear. CDR1 is SGHTA, CDR2 FQGNSA, per germline. CDR3 length equals 15 residues. The germline V and J ends were trimmed by 4 bases and 5 bases, with 17 bases remaining between them. CDR3 protein: CASSSPLTRNTEAFF. The CDR3 DNA reads as TGTGCCAGCAGCTCCCCTTTAACGCGGAATACTGAAGCTTTCTTT. Full variable domain (rest looked up from reference TRBV7-2 and TRBJ1-1): GAGVSQSPSNKVTEKGKDVELRCDPISGHTALYWYRQSLGQGLEFLIYFQGNSAPDKSGLPSDRFSAERTGGSVSTLTIQRTQQEDSAVYLCASSSPLTRNTEAFFGQGTRLTVV.

V gene TRBV7-9 combines with J gene TRBJ2-3; 8 bases align to TRBD1. CDR3 length: 17 residues. CDR1 is SEHNR, CDR2 FQNEAQ, per germline (reference sequence). The ends lost 3 bases at V and 4 bases at J; junction bases unmatched: 12. The CDR3 DNA follows: TGTGCCAGCAGCTTGGACAGGGAGGCCGTTTATGCAGATACGCAGTATTTT. Translating gives CASSLDREAVYADTQYF.

V and J are TRBV7-8 and TRBJ2-2; 8 positions agree with TRBD1. Unmatched junction bases numbered 9, after V lost 5 bases and J lost 4 bases. CDR1 is SGHVS, CDR2 FQNEAQ, per germline. The CDR3 runs 16 residues. Here the CDR3 DNA reads TGTGCCAGCAGCCAAGACAGCACAGGGGGCACCGGGGAGCTGTTTTTT. Amino acid sequence: CASSQDSTGGTGELFF.

The rearrangement joins TRBV19 to TRBJ1-5; 7 bases fit TRBD1. The CDR3 length is 15 residues. From germline, CDR1 is LNHDA and CDR2 SQIVND (reference sequence). The ends lost 7 bases at V and 1 base at J; junction bases unmatched: 7. This CDR3 is CASTRQGLSNQPQHF. The DNA for the CDR3 is TGTGCCAGTACCAGACAGGGTCTGAGCAATCAGCCCCAGCATTTT.

This chain joins TRBV4-3 and TRBJ2-6; D may be TRBD1 (5 bases). Per germline, CDR1 LGHNA and CDR2 YSLEER. This CDR3 is 16 amino acids long. Trimming pared 1 base from V and 0 bases from J, leaving 7 bases between. The CDR3 loop reads CASSQGQFSGANVLTF. The CDR3 region has the DNA TGCGCCAGCAGCCAAGGACAGTTCTCTGGGGCCAACGTCCTGACTTTC.

This clone has only a few counts. The J gene is TRBJ2-3, the V gene TRBV3-1 (or the pseudogene TRBV3-2); TRBD2 aligns across 7 bases. The CDR3 length is 14 residues. With 3 bases clipped from V and 0 bases from J, the junction kept 0 bases outside the gene matches. Germline assignment: CDR1 LGHDT and CDR2 YNNKEL (reference sequence). This chain's CDR3 is CASSQRGSTDTQYF. In nucleotides, the CDR3 is TGTGCCAGCAGCCAGCGGGGGAGCACAGATACGCAGTATTTT.

In DNA, the CDR3 is TGCGCCAGCAGCAGCGTCCCGCCAGGGTTAGATTCACCCCTCCACTTT. It specifies CASSSVPPGLDSPLHF. The rearrangement links TRBV5-1 to TRBJ1-6; tentatively, D is TRBD1 (5 bases). Germline V gene lookup returns CDR1 SGHRS and CDR2 YFSETQ. Between the trimmed V and J ends, which lost 4 bases and 8 bases, there was a span of 19 bases. This CDR3 comprises 16 residues.

This clone was counted a few times. The V gene is TRBV19, the J gene TRBJ1-2; 9 bases are a match to TRBD1. The CDR3 is 14 residues long. Losses at the gene ends were 5 bases for V and 4 bases for J; bases not matched to a gene: 5. The germline CDR1 and CDR2 sequences are LNHDA and SQIVND (reference sequence). The CDR3: CASSSGQGSYGYTF. The CDR3 bases are TGTGCCAGTAGTTCGGGACAGGGTAGCTATGGCTACACCTTC.

This chain links TRBV5-5 with TRBJ2-7, with 10 bases identical to TRBD2. J lost 3 bases, V lost 4 bases, and 7 bases had no gene match. Germline V lookup: CDR1 SGHKS, CDR2 YYEKEE (reference sequence). The length of the CDR3 is 15 residues. CDR3 coding DNA: TGTGCCAGCAGCGACAGGGTAGCGGGAGGCTACGAGCAGTACTTC. Amino acid sequence: CASSDRVAGGYEQYF.

The chain carries TRBV5-1 and TRBJ1-4; no definite D call. The CDR3 loop spans 14 amino acids. The V gene lost 7 bases and the J gene lost 0 bases, with 10 bases spanning the gap. In germline, CDR1 is SGHRS, CDR2 YFSETQ. The CDR3 DNA sequence: TGCGCCAGCGGATGGAGTGCAACTAATGAAAAACTGTTTTTT. Protein: CASGWSATNEKLFF. Full variable domain (outside the CDR3, taken from reference TRBV5-1 and TRBJ1-4): KAGVTQTPRYLIKTRGQQVTLSCSPISGHRSVSWYQQTPGQGLQFLFEYFSETQRNKGNFPGRFSGRQFSNSRSEMNVSTLELGDSALYLCASGWSATNEKLFFGSGTQLSVL.

In its sample, this clone was seen once. The chain joins TRBV28 to TRBJ2-7, with TRBD1 matching over 11 bases. The length of the CDR3 is 17 residues. Germline V gene sequence: CDR1 MDHEN, CDR2 SYDVKM. The ends lost 5 bases at V and 4 bases at J; junction bases unmatched: 13. CDR3 sequence reads: CASSKPGTGGVWYEQYF. CDR3 coding DNA: TGTGCCAGCAGTAAACCAGGGACAGGGGGTGTCTGGTACGAGCAGTACTTC.

The chain has TRBV9 and TRBJ2-2; 7 positions match TRBD2. This CDR3 region has 15 residues. Germline V CDR1 and CDR2: SGDLS, YYNGEE. Germline trimming cut 4 bases from V and 5 bases from J; bases unmatched to any gene: 8. The chain's CDR3 is CASSSLPGGTGELFF. CDR3 in DNA: TGTGCCAGCAGCTCCCTTCCGGGGGGAACCGGGGAGCTGTTTTTT. Supplemented by reference TRBV9 and TRBJ2-2, the full variable domain reads DSGVTQTPKHLITATGQRVTLRCSPRSGDLSVYWYQQSLDQGLQFLIQYYNGEERAKGNILERFSAQQFPDLHSELNLSSLELGDSALYFCASSSLPGGTGELFFGEGSRLTVL.

The chain links TRBV4-1 to TRBJ2-1; a weak D match, TRBD2 (6 bases). Trimming pared 4 bases from V and 3 bases from J, leaving 10 bases between. The germline V gene has CDR1 MGHRA and CDR2 YSYEKL. This CDR3 has 14 amino acids. This CDR3 is CASSPGTFYNEQFF. The CDR3 bases are TGCGCCAGCAGCCCCGGGACTTTCTACAATGAGCAGTTCTTC.

The chain couples TRBV30 to TRBJ1-5; D not certain. The CDR3 covers 14 residues. V lost 0 bases, J lost 5 bases, and 11 bases lay in between. Germline V gene lookup returns CDR1 GTSNPN and CDR2 SVGIG (reference sequence). CDR3 residues: CAWSVGLRHQPQHF. CDR3 in DNA: TGTGCCTGGAGTGTCGGCCTCAGGCATCAGCCCCAGCATTTT.

The chain combines TRBV5-1 with TRBJ2-5; 9 bases align to TRBD1. Per germline, CDR1 SGHRS and CDR2 YFSETQ. The CDR3 has 15 residues. The J segment lost 4 bases and the V segment lost 3 bases, leaving 7 bases of the junction unmatched. CDR3 in DNA: TGCGCCAGCAGCTCCCCGACAGGGGGACGAGAGACCCAGTACTTC. Translating it yields CASSSPTGGRETQYF.

The V gene is TRBV2, the J gene TRBJ2-2; D might be TRBD2 (5 bases). CDR3 length equals 15 residues. Per the germline V gene, CDR1 is SNHLY and CDR2 is FYNNEI. The ends were cut back, 4 bases at V and 5 bases at J, with 14 bases in the middle. The CDR3 region is CASSGETRRTGELFF. CDR3 sequence (DNA): TGTGCCAGCAGTGGGGAAACTAGGAGGACCGGGGAGCTGTTTTTT.

J is TRBJ2-3 and V is TRBV6-2 or TRBV6-3, with D perhaps matching TRBD2 (6 bases). This CDR3 spans 16 amino acids. V was shortened by 5 bases and J by 1 base, with 16 bases between the two germline ends. Looked up from germline, CDR1 is MNHEY and CDR2 is SVGEGT. The chain's CDR3 is CASSTQRREGTDTQYF. CDR3 coding DNA: TGTGCCAGCAGTACCCAGAGAAGGGAGGGCACAGATACGCAGTATTTT.

The chain links TRBV6-1 to TRBJ2-7; maybe TRBD2 (5 bases). The V gene lost 2 bases and the J gene lost 7 bases, with 9 bases spanning the gap. Germline lookup yields CDR1 MNHNS and CDR2 SASEGT. The CDR3 spans 12 residues. The CDR3 here is CASSERWEEQYF. The CDR3 nucleotides are TGTGCCAGCAGTGAACGGTGGGAGGAGCAGTACTTC.

The J gene is TRBJ1-1, the V gene TRBV7-9, with TRBD1 matching 7 bases. Per the germline V gene, CDR1 is SEHNR and CDR2 is FQNEAQ (reference sequence). The CDR3 extends over 17 amino acids. V lost 4 bases to trimming and J lost 1 base; unmatched junction nucleotides: 12. CDR3 sequence: CASSSLGTGQRNTEAFF. CDR3 bases: TGTGCCAGCAGCTCCCTAGGAACGGGACAGAGGAACACTGAAGCTTTCTTT. Full variable domain (missing parts from reference TRBV7-9 and TRBJ1-1): DTGVSQNPRHKITKRGQNVTFRCDPISEHNRLYWYRQTLGQGPEFLTYFQNEAQLEKSRLLSDRFSAERPKGSFSTLEIQRTEQGDSAMYLCASSSLGTGQRNTEAFFGQGTRLTVV.

This clone was found a few times. This chain links TRBV15 with TRBJ2-1; TRBD1 matches at 9 bases. In germline, CDR1 is LNHNV, CDR2 YYDKDF (reference sequence). V lost 1 base and J lost 6; bases outside the gene matches: 4. The CDR3 contains 15 residues. The DNA for the CDR3 is TGTGCCACCAGCAGAGGGGTGACAGGGGGCAATGAGCAGTTCTTC. It codes for CATSRGVTGGNEQFF.

V and J are TRBV25-1 and TRBJ2-7; D perhaps matches TRBD1 (6 bases). Trimming pared 4 bases from V and 8 bases from J, leaving 12 bases between. The CDR3 is 12 residues long. Looked up from germline, CDR1 is MGHDK and CDR2 is SYGVNS. CDR3 loop: CASSVMTGQQYF. The CDR3 DNA follows: TGTGCCAGCAGTGTAATGACAGGACAGCAGTACTTC.

V gene TRBV18 combines with J gene TRBJ1-2; 12 bases are a match to TRBD1. V shed 5 bases, J shed 4 bases, and the junction held 14 bases outside the gene matches. Germline V lookup: CDR1 KGHSH, CDR2 LQKENI. This CDR3 spans 18 amino acids. CDR3 protein: CASSSYTRDRGLSYGYTF. CDR3 coding DNA: TGTGCCAGCTCATCGTACACCAGGGACAGGGGGCTGAGCTATGGCTACACCTTC.